This T cell receptor (beta chain) derives from a study of blood T cell repertoires in COVID-19. The CDR3 is 17 residues long. V lost 2 bases, J lost 4 bases, and 11 bases stayed unmatched. Germline V gene sequence: CDR1 PRHDT, CDR2 FYEKMQ (reference sequence). The method was immunoSEQ multiplex PCR; TCRdb's version includes in-frame clones alone and lacks a portion of them. The table has some 390,000 clones, roughly 90% seen once; the top ten hold approximately 1.5%. J is TRBJ2-1 and V is TRBV13; 7 nucleotides match TRBD2. The TCR originated in a woman aged 40 to 50 with COVID-19, enrolled during active disease. The sequenced sample consisted of peripheral blood. The CDR3 reads CASSLIPGGGNYNEQFF. CDR3 DNA sequence: TGTGCCAGCAGCTTAATCCCGGGGGGAGGGAATTACAATGAGCAGTTCTTC.